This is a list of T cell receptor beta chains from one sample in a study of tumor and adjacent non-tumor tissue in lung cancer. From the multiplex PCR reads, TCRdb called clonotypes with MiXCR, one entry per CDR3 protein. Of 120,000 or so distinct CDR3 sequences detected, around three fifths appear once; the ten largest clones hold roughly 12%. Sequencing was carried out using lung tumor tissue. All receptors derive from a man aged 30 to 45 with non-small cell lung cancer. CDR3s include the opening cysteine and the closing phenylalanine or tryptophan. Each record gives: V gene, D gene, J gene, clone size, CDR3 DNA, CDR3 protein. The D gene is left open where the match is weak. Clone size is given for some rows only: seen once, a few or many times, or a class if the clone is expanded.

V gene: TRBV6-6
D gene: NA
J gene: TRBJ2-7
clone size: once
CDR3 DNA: TGTGCCAGTAGTTACCACCCCCCAGGCGGGGCCGAGCAGTACTTC
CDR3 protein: CASSYHPPGGAEQYF

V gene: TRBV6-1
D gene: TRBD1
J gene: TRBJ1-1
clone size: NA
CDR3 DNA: TGTGCCAGCAGGCTGACAGGGAGTGTGAACACTGAAGCTTTCTTT
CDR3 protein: CASRLTGSVNTEAFF

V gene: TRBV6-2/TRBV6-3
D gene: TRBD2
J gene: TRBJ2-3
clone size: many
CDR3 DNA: TGTGCCAGCAGTCTAGCGGGAGCAGATACGCAGTATTTT
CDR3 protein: CASSLAGADTQYF

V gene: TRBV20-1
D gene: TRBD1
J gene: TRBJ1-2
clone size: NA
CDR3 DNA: TGCAGTGCTAGAGGCCCCCCGGGACAGGGGGTCAAATACTATGGTTACACCTTC
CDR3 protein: CSARGPPGQGVKYYGYTF

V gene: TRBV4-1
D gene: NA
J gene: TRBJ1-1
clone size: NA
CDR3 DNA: TGCGCCAGCAGCCAAGAGGGCGGGGCAGACACCGAAGCTTACTTT
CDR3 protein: CASSQEGGADTEAYF

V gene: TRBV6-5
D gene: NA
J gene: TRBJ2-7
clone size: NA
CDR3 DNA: NA
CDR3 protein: CASIMGVGIGNSYKQYF

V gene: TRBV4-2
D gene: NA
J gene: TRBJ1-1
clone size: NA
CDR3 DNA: TGTGCCAGCAGCCAAGACGGACAACTAAACACTGAAGCTTTCTTT
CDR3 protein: CASSQDGQLNTEAFF

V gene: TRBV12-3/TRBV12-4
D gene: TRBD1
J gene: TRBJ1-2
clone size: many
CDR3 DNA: TGTGCCAGCAGCCCTTCAAACAGGGGTGGCTACACCTTC
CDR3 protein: CASSPSNRGGYTF

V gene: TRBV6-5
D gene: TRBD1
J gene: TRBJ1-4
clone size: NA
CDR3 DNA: TGTGCCATCGGACCCGGTGGCAGGGGGCTGAATGAAAAACTATTTTTT
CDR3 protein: CAIGPGGRGLNEKLFF

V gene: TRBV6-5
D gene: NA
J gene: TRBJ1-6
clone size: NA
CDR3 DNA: TGTGCCGGCAGTTACTCTCCAGGCTCCTATAATTCACCCATCCACTTT
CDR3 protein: CAGSYSPGSYNSPIHF

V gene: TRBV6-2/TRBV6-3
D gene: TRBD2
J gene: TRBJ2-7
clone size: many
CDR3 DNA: TGTGCCAGCAGTAGTCAGCGGGAGCACTACGAGCAGTACTTC
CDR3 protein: CASSSQREHYEQYF

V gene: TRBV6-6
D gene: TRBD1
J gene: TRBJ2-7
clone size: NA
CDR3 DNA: TGTGTCAGCCACCGGGACAGCGCCCACGAGCAATACTTC
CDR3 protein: CVSHRDSAHEQYF

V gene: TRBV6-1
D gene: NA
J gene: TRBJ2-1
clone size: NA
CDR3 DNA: TGCGCCAGCATTGAAGGCCCGGGAAGCTTC
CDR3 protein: CASIEGPGSF

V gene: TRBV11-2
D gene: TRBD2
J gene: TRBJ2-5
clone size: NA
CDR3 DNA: TGTGTCAGCAGTACTACCAGCGGGGGGCCGAAGACCCAGTACTTC
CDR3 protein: CVSSTTSGGPKTQYF

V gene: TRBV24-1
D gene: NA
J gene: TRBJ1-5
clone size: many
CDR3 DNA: TGTGCCACCAGTGATACAGGGTCCCCAACCCAGCATTTT
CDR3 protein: CATSDTGSPTQHF

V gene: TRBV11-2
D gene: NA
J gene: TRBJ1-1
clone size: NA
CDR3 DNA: TGTGCCAGCACCGGGGGAACAGTGGTAACTGAAGCTTTCTTT
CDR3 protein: CASTGGTVVTEAFF

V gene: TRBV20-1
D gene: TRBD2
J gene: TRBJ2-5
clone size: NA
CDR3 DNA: TGCAGTGATAGGCGACTAGCGGGAGAGATGGAGACCCAGTACTTC
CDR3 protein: CSDRRLAGEMETQYF

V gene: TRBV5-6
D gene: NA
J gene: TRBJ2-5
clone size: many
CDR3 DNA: TGTGCCAGCAGCTTGGAACAGGGTGGCCAAGAGACCCAGTACTTC
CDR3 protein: CASSLEQGGQETQYF

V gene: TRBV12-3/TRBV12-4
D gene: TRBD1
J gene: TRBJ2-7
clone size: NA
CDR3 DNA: TGTGCCAGCAGTTCGGGACAGACCTACGAGAAGTACTTC
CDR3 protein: CASSSGQTYEKYF

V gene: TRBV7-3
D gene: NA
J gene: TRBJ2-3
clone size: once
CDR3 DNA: TGTGCCAGCAGCTTATATAGGGATACGCAGTATTTT
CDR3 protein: CASSLYRDTQYF

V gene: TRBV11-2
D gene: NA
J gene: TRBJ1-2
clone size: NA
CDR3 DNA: TGTGCCAGTAGCTTAGATCCCCAGGGCATCCATGGCCGCACCTTC
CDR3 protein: CASSLDPQGIHGRTF

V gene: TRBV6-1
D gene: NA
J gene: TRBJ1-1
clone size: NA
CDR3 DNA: TGTGCCGGCAGTGAGGTCTGGGACACTGAAGCTTTCTTT
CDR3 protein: CAGSEVWDTEAFF

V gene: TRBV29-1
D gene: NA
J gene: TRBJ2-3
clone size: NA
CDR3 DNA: TGCACCGTTGAAGATTCGGGATGGGGCACAGATACGCAGTATTTT
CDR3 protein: CTVEDSGWGTDTQYF

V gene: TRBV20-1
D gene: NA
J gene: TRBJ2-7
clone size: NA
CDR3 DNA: TGCAGTGCTAAAGGGCCTTGCGGTCGCTCCTACGAGCAGTACTTC
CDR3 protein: CSAKGPCGRSYEQYF

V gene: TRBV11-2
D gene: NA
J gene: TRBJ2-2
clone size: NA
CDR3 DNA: TGTGCCAGCAGCGTCTCAGTAGGGGGGGCCGGCGTGGAGCTGTTTTTT
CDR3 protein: CASSVSVGGAGVELFF

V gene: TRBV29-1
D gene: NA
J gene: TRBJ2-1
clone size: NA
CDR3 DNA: TGCAGCGTTACAGGTCTGGTTTACAATGAGCAGTTCTTC
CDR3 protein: CSVTGLVYNEQFF

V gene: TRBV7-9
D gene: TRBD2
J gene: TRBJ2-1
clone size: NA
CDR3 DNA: TGTGCCAGCAGCTTAGGACTAGCGGGAGGATCCGATGAGCAGTTCTTC
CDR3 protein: CASSLGLAGGSDEQFF

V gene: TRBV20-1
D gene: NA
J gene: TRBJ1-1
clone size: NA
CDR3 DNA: TGCAGTGCTGCGGGGGGCATGAACATTGAAGTTTTCTTT
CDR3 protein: CSAAGGMNIEVFF

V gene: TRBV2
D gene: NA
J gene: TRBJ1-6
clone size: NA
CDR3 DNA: TGTGCCAGCAGGAAGGACAGCACCAGGGGCAATTCACCCCTCCACTTT
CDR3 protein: CASRKDSTRGNSPLHF

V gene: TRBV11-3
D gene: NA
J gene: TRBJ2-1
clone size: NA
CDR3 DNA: TGTGCCAGCAGCTGGGTGGTATTAGCGGTTCCCCGAAGCAATGAGCAGCTCTTC
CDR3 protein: CASSWVVLAVPRSNEQLF